Given below is one T cell receptor beta chain in context. The antigen is undetermined. These data originate in a study of PD-1 blockade in classical Hodgkin lymphoma. Study-level background: Treatment was intravenous nivolumab, 3 mg/kg every 2 weeks, until progression.

Data came from immunoSEQ multiplex PCR; TCRdb stores just in-frame clones and leaves some out. The data contain roughly 64,000 clones, around 90% of them singletons. Whole-study findings and limits: Those achieving complete response showed baseline diversity like newly diagnosed patients. After ASCT, patients who started nivolumab under 1 year later were excluded. Undefined causes, possibly disease activity or prior therapy, underlie the repertoire differences.

Trimming removed 2 bases from V and 0 bases from J, with 3 bases in between. Germline loops: CDR1 SGHNT, CDR2 YYREEE (reference sequence). The CDR3 loop spans 14 amino acids. The time point is: cycle 4 day 1 (C4D1), after less than 7 weeks of nivolumab. All the patients suffered relapse after autologous stem cell transplantation, and brentuximab vedotin exposure differed. The sequence was obtained from a human donor with classical Hodgkin lymphoma. The material was peripheral blood mononuclear cells (PBMCs), obtained before the fourth cycle of nivolumab. The rearrangement links TRBV5-4 to TRBJ2-6, with D uncertain. This chain's CDR3 is CASSFSSGANVLTF. The CDR3 nucleotides are TGTGCCAGCAGCTTCAGCTCTGGGGCCAACGTCCTGACTTTC.